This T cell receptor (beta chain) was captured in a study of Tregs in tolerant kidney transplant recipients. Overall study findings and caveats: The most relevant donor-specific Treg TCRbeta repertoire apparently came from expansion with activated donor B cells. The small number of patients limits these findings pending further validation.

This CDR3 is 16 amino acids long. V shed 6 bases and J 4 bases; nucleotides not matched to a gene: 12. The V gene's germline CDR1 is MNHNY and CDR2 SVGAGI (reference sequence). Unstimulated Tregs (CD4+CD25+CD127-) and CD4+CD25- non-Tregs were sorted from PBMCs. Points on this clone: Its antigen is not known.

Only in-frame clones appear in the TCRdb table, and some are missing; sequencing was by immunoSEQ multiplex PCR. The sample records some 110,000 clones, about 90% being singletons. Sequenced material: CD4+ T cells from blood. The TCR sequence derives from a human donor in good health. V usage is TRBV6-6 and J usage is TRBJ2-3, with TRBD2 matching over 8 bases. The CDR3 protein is CASRRGGGPGADTQYF. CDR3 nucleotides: TGTGCCAGCAGAAGGGGCGGGGGGCCCGGCGCAGATACGCAGTATTTT.